This entry is about one T cell receptor (beta chain). This record belongs to a study of identical twins. The cDNA had a unique molecular identifier and a template-switch universal primer site. TCRdb re-derived calls from the 5' RACE reads in MiXCR, one entry per CDR3 protein. The repertoire consists of approximately 260,000 distinct CDR3 sequences, with about an eighth occurring once and the leading ten covering approximately 10%. V was pared by 5 bases and J by 5 bases, with 6 bases of the junction left unmatched. This CDR3 comprises 12 residues. CDR1 and CDR2 (germline): SQVTM, ANQGSEA. The chain joins TRBV29-1 to TRBJ2-7; 7 bases fit TRBD1. The sample taken for sequencing was memory (CD45RO+) T cells sorted from blood. This clonotype was obtained from a woman aged 18-29 years in good health. The DNA for the CDR3 is TGCAGCGTTATCAGAGGGGGCGACGAGCAGTACTTC. This translates into CSVIRGGDEQYF.